The 26 T cell receptor beta chains listed next were all sequenced from one sample in a study of blood T cell repertoires in COVID-19. Profiling relied on immunoSEQ multiplex PCR, and the TCRdb table lists in-frame clones only, not all of them. The sample has about 200,000 clones; 86% are singletons. The sequenced sample consisted of peripheral blood. These receptors were collected from a man older than 75 with acute or convalescent COVID-19.

The rearrangement joins TRBV28 to TRBJ1-2; TRBD1 agrees at 10 bases. Unmatched junction bases numbered 7, after V lost 6 bases and J lost 3 bases. The CDR3 sequence is 15 residues long. The germline V gene encodes CDR1 MDHEN and CDR2 SYDVKM. This CDR3 is CASRGTGTGDYGYTF. The CDR3, as DNA: TGTGCCAGCAGGGGGACCGGGACAGGGGACTATGGCTACACCTTC.

There are a few counts of this clone. This chain connects TRBV2 to TRBJ1-2; 9 bases map to TRBD1. V shed 2 bases and J 1 base; nucleotides not matched to a gene: 8. CDR1 and CDR2 from the germline V gene are SNHLY and FYNNEI. The length of the CDR3 is 17 residues. The DNA for the CDR3 is TGTGCCAGCAGTGAACGAGGACAGGGGTCCGGTAACTATGGCTACACCTTC. It translates to CASSERGQGSGNYGYTF. The whole variable domain, remainder taken from reference TRBV2 and TRBJ1-2, is EPEVTQTPSHQVTQMGQEVILRCVPISNHLYFYWYRQILGQKVEFLVSFYNNEISEKSEIFDDQFSVERPDGSNFTLKIRSTKLEDSAMYFCASSERGQGSGNYGYTFGSGTRLTVV.

This clone was detected once. CDR3 sequence (DNA): TGTGCCAGCGGGGTCACAGGGGGCAATGAAAAACTGTTTTTT. The encoded protein is CASGVTGGNEKLFF. This chain connects TRBV5-6 to TRBJ1-4; 9 nucleotides line up with TRBD1. CDR3 size: 14 residues. V shed 7 bases and J 5 bases; nucleotides not matched to a gene: 6. Germline V lookup: CDR1 SGHDT, CDR2 YYEEEE.

V gene TRBV5-1 combines with J gene TRBJ2-4; no clear D gene. CDR3 size: 15 residues. With 1 base removed from V and 1 base from J, the gap between germline ends came to 9 bases. Germline V gives CDR1 SGHRS, CDR2 YFSETQ. CDR3 in DNA: TGCGCCAGCAGCTTGTCTCCTGTTGCCAAAAACATTCAGTACTTC. Protein: CASSLSPVAKNIQYF. The full variable domain, its missing parts supplied by reference TRBV5-1 and TRBJ2-4, is KAGVTQTPRYLIKTRGQQVTLSCSPISGHRSVSWYQQTPGQGLQFLFEYFSETQRNKGNFPGRFSGRQFSNSRSEMNVSTLELGDSALYLCASSLSPVAKNIQYFGAGTRLSVL.

V gene TRBV5-1 combines with J gene TRBJ2-3; 8 bases match TRBD2. CDR1 SGHRS and CDR2 YFSETQ come from the germline V gene. The CDR3 has 15 residues. With V trimmed by 4 bases and J by 4 bases, 8 bases remained unmatched. The CDR3 is CASSPRTSLSDTQYF. The DNA of the CDR3 is TGCGCCAGCAGCCCGAGGACTAGCCTTTCAGATACGCAGTATTTT.

This rearrangement joins TRBV19 to TRBJ2-3; TRBD2 agrees at 10 bases. Germline CDR1 LNHDA, CDR2 SQIVND (reference sequence). The CDR3 has 16 amino acids. The V and J ends lost 7 bases and 2 bases, in that order; junction bases with no gene match: 9. The CDR3 region is CASTPTSGAVTDTQYF. Written as DNA, the CDR3 is TGTGCCAGTACCCCCACTAGCGGGGCTGTCACAGATACGCAGTATTTT.

The chain uses TRBV24-1 and TRBJ2-6; a weak D match, TRBD2 (5 bases). The germline CDR1 and CDR2 sequences are KGHDR and SFDVKD. The CDR3 covers 17 residues. V dropped 9 bases and J dropped 0 bases, with 17 bases sitting between them. CDR3 sequence reads: CATEAGLGYSGANVLTF. The CDR3, as DNA: TGTGCCACCGAGGCGGGTCTTGGGTACTCTGGGGCCAACGTCCTGACTTTC.

This clone was counted only a few times. The chain is built from TRBV2 and TRBJ2-1; a weak D match, TRBD2 (6 bases). The germline V gene encodes CDR1 SNHLY and CDR2 FYNNEI. The CDR3 covers 14 residues. V dropped 4 bases and J dropped 1 base, with 8 bases sitting between them. CDR3: CASSGGGSYNEQFF. CDR3 bases: TGTGCCAGCAGTGGCGGAGGGTCCTACAATGAGCAGTTCTTC.

The rearrangement links TRBV5-8 to TRBJ1-1; 12 nucleotides match TRBD1. The CDR3 totals 16 residues. The V gene end was trimmed by 2 bases and the J gene end by 3 bases; junction bases not matched to a gene: 5. CDR1 and CDR2 (germline): SGHTS, YDEGEE. This chain's CDR3 is CASSFGTGGSYTEAFF. The CDR3 DNA follows: TGTGCCAGCAGCTTCGGGACAGGGGGCTCCTACACTGAAGCTTTCTTT.

The chain has TRBV27 and TRBJ2-2; 7 nucleotides match TRBD1. J was trimmed by 9 bases and V by 5 bases; bases with no gene match: 6. CDR3 length equals 13 residues. Germline V CDR1 and CDR2: MNHEY, SMNVEV (reference sequence). The CDR3 region is CASSPHRGRELFF. CDR3 nucleotides: TGTGCCAGCAGTCCCCACAGGGGCAGGGAGCTGTTTTTT.

The chain is built from TRBV18 and TRBJ1-2; 10 bases agree with TRBD1. The junction had 6 bases not matched to a gene; V was cut back by 3 bases and J by 5 bases. Germline values: CDR1 KGHSH, CDR2 LQKENI. This CDR3 is 15 amino acids long. The CDR3 DNA reads TGTGCCAGCTCACCTGCCGAGGACAGGGGGTATGGCTACACCTTC. Translated, it gives CASSPAEDRGYGYTF. The full variable domain, in which reference TRBV18 and TRBJ1-2 provide the parts outside the CDR3, is NAGVMQNPRHLVRRRGQEARLRCSPMKGHSHVYWYRQLPEEGLKFMVYLQKENIIDESGMPKERFSAEFPKEGPSILRIQQVVRGDSAAYFCASSPAEDRGYGYTFGSGTRLTVV.

The chain links TRBV29-1 to TRBJ1-5; D not resolved. V was shortened by 6 bases and J by 9 bases, with 21 bases between the two germline ends. Germline CDR1 SQVTM, CDR2 ANQGSEA. The CDR3 has 14 amino acids. The DNA for the CDR3 is TGCAGCGTCGCGACGGAGGGTGTGCAATCGCCCCAGCATTTT. The encoded protein is CSVATEGVQSPQHF.

The genes are TRBV30 and TRBJ2-7; D uncertain. CDR3 size: 12 residues. From germline, CDR1 is GTSNPN and CDR2 SVGIG (reference sequence). The V end was cut by 5 bases, the J end by 5 bases, with 13 bases between. This CDR3 reads CAWSGSRHEQYF. The CDR3 DNA reads TGTGCCTGGTCGGGTTCACGCCACGAGCAGTACTTC.

The chain combines TRBV7-2 with TRBJ1-3; D is possibly TRBD1 (5 bases). Germline V gene sequence: CDR1 SGHTA, CDR2 FQGNSA. V gave up 1 base and J gave up 2 bases, with 18 bases separating them. This CDR3 region has 18 residues. CDR3 DNA: TGTGCCAGCAGCTTAGGCATAGCCAGGGCCTTAACTGGAAACACCATATATTTT. Its protein product is CASSLGIARALTGNTIYF.

The chain is built from TRBV19 and TRBJ2-2; 12 bases map to TRBD2. CDR3 length: 17 residues. V lost 5 bases to trimming and J lost 6 bases; unmatched junction nucleotides: 10. Germline values: CDR1 LNHDA, CDR2 SQIVND (reference sequence). The CDR3 reads CASSPFLAGGPAGELFF. In DNA, the CDR3 is TGTGCCAGTAGTCCATTCCTAGCGGGAGGGCCCGCCGGGGAGCTGTTTTTT.

The J gene is TRBJ2-2, the V gene TRBV11-2; possible D gene TRBD2, 6 bases. The length of the CDR3 is 18 residues. V lost 0 bases and J 4 bases, leaving 18 bases between the germline ends. Germline V gene data show CDR1 as SGHAT and CDR2 as FQNNGV. The CDR3, as DNA: TGTGCCAGCAGCTTAGATCCCAGGGACTCCTTCACCACCGGGGAGCTGTTTTTT. Residues: CASSLDPRDSFTTGELFF.

V gene TRBV28 combines with J gene TRBJ2-1; D is possibly TRBD2 (6 bases). CDR3 size: 14 residues. Germline V lookup: CDR1 MDHEN, CDR2 SYDVKM. V was trimmed by 7 bases and J by 6 bases, leaving 16 bases between them. The chain's CDR3 is CASTLPGTRNEQFF. The CDR3 bases are TGTGCCAGCACCCTCCCCGGGACTCGCAATGAGCAGTTCTTC.

This sequence joins TRBV7-8 and TRBJ2-3, with a tentative D call TRBD2 (6 bases). Germline lookup yields CDR1 SGHVS and CDR2 FQNEAQ. V was pared by 1 base and J by 6 bases, with 14 bases between. This CDR3 has 15 residues. The CDR3 sequence is CASSLGSGAGDTQYF. In DNA, the CDR3 is TGTGCCAGCAGCTTAGGGTCGGGAGCGGGTGATACGCAGTATTTT.

The rearrangement uses TRBV11-2 and TRBJ2-7, with a possible D match to TRBD2 (6 bases). The CDR3 totals 15 residues. V gave up 1 base and J gave up 4 bases, with 14 bases separating them. Germline V gene data show CDR1 as SGHAT and CDR2 as FQNNGV. In DNA form, the CDR3 reads TGTGCCAGCAGCTTAGTTCGGGGGAGTTCGTACGAGCAGTACTTC. Its protein is CASSLVRGSSYEQYF.

The CDR3 region has the DNA TGCGCCAGCAGCCCATATCCAGGCACAGCAGCTAACTATGGCTACACCTTC. Its protein is CASSPYPGTAANYGYTF. The V gene is TRBV5-1, the J gene TRBJ1-2; no firm D call. CDR1 is SGHRS, CDR2 YFSETQ, per germline. The CDR3 is 17 residues long. Trimming stripped 4 bases from V and 0 bases from J, with 19 bases between.

The CDR3 sequence is CASSPRLAGGHEQFF. The CDR3 nucleotides read TGTGCCAGCAGCCCTCGACTAGCGGGGGGGCATGAGCAGTTCTTC. The V call is TRBV6-6, the J call TRBJ2-1; 14 positions match TRBD2. The CDR3 is made up of 15 amino acids. The J segment lost 8 bases and the V segment lost 6 bases, leaving 6 bases of the junction unmatched. Looked up from germline, CDR1 is MNHNY and CDR2 is SVGAGI (reference sequence).

The V call is TRBV20-1, the J call TRBJ1-5; 7 bases line up with TRBD1. V lost 3 bases, J lost 3 bases, and 8 bases stayed unmatched. Germline CDR1 DFQATT, CDR2 SNEGSKA (reference sequence). The CDR3 sequence is 15 residues long. The CDR3 region is CSASDQGGYNQPQHF. The CDR3 DNA reads TGCAGTGCTAGTGATCAGGGGGGTTACAATCAGCCCCAGCATTTT.

This clone has just a few counts. The chain joins TRBV2 to TRBJ2-5; D might be TRBD1 (5 bases). The CDR3 extends over 14 amino acids. Deletions cut 1 base from V and 2 bases from J, with 8 bases between. Germline lookup yields CDR1 SNHLY and CDR2 FYNNEI. This CDR3 reads CASSEGGTQETQYF. DNA for the CDR3: TGTGCCAGCAGTGAAGGGGGCACACAAGAGACCCAGTACTTC.

The chain couples TRBV6-5 to TRBJ2-3; 9 positions agree with TRBD1. Germline CDR1 is MNHEY and CDR2 is SVGAGI. The V gene end was trimmed by 6 bases and the J gene end by 1 base; junction bases not matched to a gene: 2. This CDR3 is 14 amino acids long. The CDR3 DNA is TGTGCCAGCAGGAGGACAGGGGGCACAGATACGCAGTATTTT. Amino acid sequence: CASRRTGGTDTQYF.

The chain employs TRBV6-5 and TRBJ1-2, with 8 bases matching TRBD1. In germline, CDR1 is MNHEY, CDR2 SVGAGI. The CDR3 loop spans 13 amino acids. Trimming at V came to 0 bases and at J to 11 bases, leaving 5 bases not matched to a gene. The DNA for the CDR3 is TGTGCCAGCAGTTACTCCTGGACAGGGAGTTACACCTTC. This gives the protein CASSYSWTGSYTF.

This chain uses TRBV30 with TRBJ1-2; 12 bases map to TRBD1. CDR3 length: 14 amino acids. Germline-derived CDR1 and CDR2 are GTSNPN and SVGIG (reference sequence). V lost 3 bases to trimming and J lost 4 bases; unmatched junction nucleotides: 3. The DNA for the CDR3 is TGTGCCTGGAGGGGACAGGGGGCGCGCTATGGCTACACCTTC. Protein: CAWRGQGARYGYTF.